These T cell receptor beta chains were read from a single sample in a study of CD8 T cells in Susac syndrome. In TCRdb, the immunoSEQ multiplex PCR reads were re-called with MiXCR into one record per CDR3 protein. The table records just under 150,000 distinct CDR3 sequences, less than 95% of them present only once. The sequencing sample was made of CD4+ T cells from PBMCs. These receptors came from a human donor in good health. The CDR3 runs from the conserved cysteine through the conserved F or W. Fields, in order: D gene, V gene, J gene, clone size, CDR3 DNA, CDR3 protein. D genes are given only for firm matches. A clone size is listed for some rows: how often the clone was seen (once, few, many), or a class if it is expanded.

d_gene: TRBD1
v_gene: TRBV2
j_gene: TRBJ1-1
abundance: -
CDR3nt: TGTGCCAGCAGTCCAGGACAGGGCAGGAACACTGAAGCTTTCTTT
CDR3aa: CASSPGQGRNTEAFF

d_gene: -
v_gene: TRBV5-1
j_gene: TRBJ2-1
abundance: -
CDR3nt: TGCGCCAGCAGCTTGGCACAGCGGACGCACAATGAGCAGTTCTTC
CDR3aa: CASSLAQRTHNEQFF

d_gene: TRBD1
v_gene: TRBV7-8
j_gene: TRBJ1-1
abundance: -
CDR3nt: TGTGCCAGCAGCTTAGCAGACAGGGGAGGCGCTGAAGCTTTCTTT
CDR3aa: CASSLADRGGAEAFF

d_gene: -
v_gene: TRBV7-9
j_gene: TRBJ2-7
abundance: -
CDR3nt: TGTGCCAGCAGCTTAACGTGGGACTACGAGCAGTACTTC
CDR3aa: CASSLTWDYEQYF

d_gene: TRBD1
v_gene: TRBV6-2/TRBV6-3
j_gene: TRBJ2-2
abundance: -
CDR3nt: TGTGCCAGCAGCCGTTCAAACAGGGGGCGATGGACCGGGGAGCTGTTTTTT
CDR3aa: CASSRSNRGRWTGELFF

d_gene: -
v_gene: TRBV20-1
j_gene: TRBJ1-3
abundance: -
CDR3nt: TGCAGTGCCAAAACGGGGGCGTCCTCTGGAAACACCATATATTTT
CDR3aa: CSAKTGASSGNTIYF

d_gene: TRBD1
v_gene: TRBV7-6
j_gene: TRBJ1-1
abundance: -
CDR3nt: TGTGCCAGCAGCCTGAACTCAGACAGGGCAGAAGCTTTCTTT
CDR3aa: CASSLNSDRAEAFF

d_gene: -
v_gene: TRBV14
j_gene: TRBJ1-2
abundance: -
CDR3nt: TGTGCCAGCAGCCAGTCAGGGGCGGATGGCTACACCTTC
CDR3aa: CASSQSGADGYTF

d_gene: -
v_gene: TRBV7-9
j_gene: TRBJ2-1
abundance: -
CDR3nt: TGTGCCAGCAGCTTATGGGCGGGAAGCTACAATGAGCAGTTCTTC
CDR3aa: CASSLWAGSYNEQFF

d_gene: -
v_gene: TRBV7-9
j_gene: TRBJ2-1
abundance: once
CDR3nt: TGTGCCTTCGACAGGGGAGGGAATGAGCAGTTCTTC
CDR3aa: CAFDRGGNEQFF

d_gene: TRBD2
v_gene: TRBV6-2/TRBV6-3
j_gene: TRBJ2-1
abundance: -
CDR3nt: TGTGCCAGCAGTTACTCGCCACTAGCGGGAGTCCGCTCCTACAATGAGCAGTTCTTC
CDR3aa: CASSYSPLAGVRSYNEQFF

d_gene: TRBD1
v_gene: TRBV6-5
j_gene: TRBJ1-2
abundance: -
CDR3nt: TGTGCCAGCAGTTACTCTGCCAGGGGGTACTATGGCTACACCTTC
CDR3aa: CASSYSARGYYGYTF

d_gene: TRBD1
v_gene: TRBV2
j_gene: TRBJ2-2
abundance: -
CDR3nt: TGTGCCAGCCAAGGGACAGGGGCGATCGGGGAGCTGTTTTTT
CDR3aa: CASQGTGAIGELFF

d_gene: TRBD1
v_gene: TRBV15
j_gene: TRBJ2-3
abundance: -
CDR3nt: TGTGCCACCAGCAGTGGGACAGGGGCTGGCACAGATACGCAGTATTTT
CDR3aa: CATSSGTGAGTDTQYF

d_gene: -
v_gene: TRBV11-2
j_gene: TRBJ1-1
abundance: few
CDR3nt: TGTGCCAGCAGTCTAGGGAGGTTGAACACTGAAGCTTTCTTT
CDR3aa: CASSLGRLNTEAFF

d_gene: TRBD1
v_gene: TRBV4-1
j_gene: TRBJ1-1
abundance: once
CDR3nt: TGCGCCAGCAGCCGGTGGGACAGGGGGAACACTGAAGCTTTCTTT
CDR3aa: CASSRWDRGNTEAFF

d_gene: TRBD1
v_gene: TRBV14
j_gene: TRBJ2-7
abundance: once
CDR3nt: TGTGCCAGCAGCCAATGGACAGGGGGCGAGCAGTACTTC
CDR3aa: CASSQWTGGEQYF

d_gene: TRBD1
v_gene: TRBV5-1
j_gene: TRBJ1-1
abundance: -
CDR3nt: TGCGCCAGCAGCGCAGGGACAGGCCTTGAAGCTTTCTTT
CDR3aa: CASSAGTGLEAFF

d_gene: TRBD1
v_gene: TRBV19
j_gene: TRBJ1-1
abundance: -
CDR3nt: TGTGCCAGTAGTCCCCCGACAGGGGTAGGTGCTGAAGCTTTCTTT
CDR3aa: CASSPPTGVGAEAFF

d_gene: TRBD2
v_gene: TRBV5-1
j_gene: TRBJ2-7
abundance: -
CDR3nt: TGCGCCTCCCGTAGCGGGACCTACGAGCAGTACTTC
CDR3aa: CASRSGTYEQYF

d_gene: -
v_gene: TRBV12-3/TRBV12-4
j_gene: TRBJ1-2
abundance: -
CDR3nt: TGTGCCAGCAGAGGTCGCGGGGGCTACACCTTC
CDR3aa: CASRGRGGYTF

d_gene: -
v_gene: TRBV10-3
j_gene: TRBJ2-5
abundance: -
CDR3nt: TGTGCCATCAGTGGGGAAGGGGAGACCCAGTACTTC
CDR3aa: CAISGEGETQYF

d_gene: TRBD2
v_gene: TRBV5-4
j_gene: TRBJ2-3
abundance: -
CDR3nt: TGTGCCAGCAGCTTTTTTCGGACTAGCGGAGAAACTAGCACAGATACGCAGTATTTT
CDR3aa: CASSFFRTSGETSTDTQYF

d_gene: TRBD1
v_gene: TRBV30
j_gene: TRBJ1-1
abundance: once
CDR3nt: TGTGCCTGGAGTGTCGGACAGGGGATCACTGAAGCTTTCTTT
CDR3aa: CAWSVGQGITEAFF

d_gene: -
v_gene: TRBV19
j_gene: TRBJ2-7
abundance: -
CDR3nt: TGTGCCAGTAGTTCCGGGACACCTACCTACGAGCAGTACTTC
CDR3aa: CASSSGTPTYEQYF

d_gene: -
v_gene: TRBV6-5
j_gene: TRBJ1-3
abundance: -
CDR3nt: TGTGCCAGCAGTGCGACCGGGTTCTCTGGAAACACCATATATTTT
CDR3aa: CASSATGFSGNTIYF

d_gene: -
v_gene: TRBV5-5
j_gene: TRBJ2-7
abundance: -
CDR3nt: TGTGCCAGCAGCCTTCTCGGGGGCAACTCGGGCGAGCAGTACTTC
CDR3aa: CASSLLGGNSGEQYF

d_gene: TRBD1
v_gene: TRBV5-1
j_gene: TRBJ2-5
abundance: -
CDR3nt: TGCGCCAGCAGCTTTGGGACAGAACAAGAGACCCAGTACTTC
CDR3aa: CASSFGTEQETQYF

d_gene: TRBD2
v_gene: TRBV27
j_gene: TRBJ2-7
abundance: -
CDR3nt: TGTGCCAGCAGGAACCTAGCGGGAGGGCCTTACGAGCAGTACTTC
CDR3aa: CASRNLAGGPYEQYF

d_gene: -
v_gene: TRBV2
j_gene: TRBJ1-4
abundance: -
CDR3nt: TGTGCCAGCAGTCTTGATAGGAAGACTAATGAAAAACTGTTTTTT
CDR3aa: CASSLDRKTNEKLFF

d_gene: TRBD1
v_gene: TRBV5-1
j_gene: TRBJ1-5
abundance: once
CDR3nt: TGCGCCAGCAGCTTGGCAGCCGCGGCGGGACAGGGGACCTATAGCAATCAGCCCCAGCATTTT
CDR3aa: CASSLAAAAGQGTYSNQPQHF

d_gene: -
v_gene: TRBV27
j_gene: TRBJ2-7
abundance: -
CDR3nt: TGTGCCAGCAGTTTATTAGGCAGTACCTACGAGCAGTACTTC
CDR3aa: CASSLLGSTYEQYF

d_gene: TRBD1
v_gene: TRBV19
j_gene: TRBJ2-2
abundance: -
CDR3nt: TGTGCCAGTAGTTCCCGGGACAGGGCGAACACCGGGGAGCTGTTTTTT
CDR3aa: CASSSRDRANTGELFF

d_gene: -
v_gene: TRBV15
j_gene: TRBJ2-3
abundance: -
CDR3nt: TGTGCCACCAGCAGTCCCGCGTGGGGAGATACGCAGTATTTT
CDR3aa: CATSSPAWGDTQYF

d_gene: TRBD2
v_gene: TRBV5-4
j_gene: TRBJ2-7
abundance: -
CDR3nt: TGTGCCAGCAGCTTGATCCGTCGAGCGGGAGCCTACGAGCAGTACTTC
CDR3aa: CASSLIRRAGAYEQYF

d_gene: TRBD1
v_gene: TRBV7-3
j_gene: TRBJ2-6
abundance: -
CDR3nt: TGTGCCAGCAGCTTAATGGGACAGATTTTCTCTGGGGCCAACGTCCTGACTTTC
CDR3aa: CASSLMGQIFSGANVLTF

d_gene: -
v_gene: TRBV11-2
j_gene: TRBJ1-1
abundance: -
CDR3nt: TGTGCCAGCAGCCAACAGGGAAAGGGAACTGAAGCTTTCTTT
CDR3aa: CASSQQGKGTEAFF

d_gene: -
v_gene: TRBV6-5
j_gene: TRBJ2-7
abundance: -
CDR3nt: TGTGCCAGCAGTTACCGAACAGCTACCTCCACCTACGAGCAGTACTTC
CDR3aa: CASSYRTATSTYEQYF

d_gene: TRBD1
v_gene: TRBV2
j_gene: TRBJ1-2
abundance: -
CDR3nt: TGTGCCAGCATCACAGGGGGGGGCGATGGCTACACCTTC
CDR3aa: CASITGGGDGYTF

d_gene: -
v_gene: TRBV18
j_gene: TRBJ2-3
abundance: -
CDR3nt: TGTGCCAGCTCACCAGATAACTTGGTTAGCACAGATACGCAGTATTTT
CDR3aa: CASSPDNLVSTDTQYF

d_gene: -
v_gene: TRBV30
j_gene: TRBJ2-1
abundance: -
CDR3nt: TGTGCCTGGAGTGGCGGGTTATACGGGCAGTTCTTC
CDR3aa: CAWSGGLYGQFF

d_gene: TRBD2
v_gene: TRBV30
j_gene: TRBJ2-1
abundance: -
CDR3nt: TGTGCCTGGAGTGGAGGCGGGAGGGCCGCCAATGAGCAGTTCTTC
CDR3aa: CAWSGGGRAANEQFF

d_gene: -
v_gene: TRBV7-2
j_gene: TRBJ2-7
abundance: -
CDR3nt: TGTGCCAGCAGCTTAAAGGCCCTTACCTACGAGCAGTACTTC
CDR3aa: CASSLKALTYEQYF

d_gene: TRBD2
v_gene: TRBV25-1
j_gene: TRBJ2-1
abundance: -
CDR3nt: TGTGCCAGCAGTGAGCGGTTGGGAAGCGGGAAGTCGAATGAGCAGTTCTTC
CDR3aa: CASSERLGSGKSNEQFF

d_gene: TRBD1
v_gene: TRBV2
j_gene: TRBJ2-3
abundance: -
CDR3nt: TGTGCCAGCAACCCGACAGGGGGCTTCGATACGCAGTATTTT
CDR3aa: CASNPTGGFDTQYF

d_gene: -
v_gene: TRBV5-1
j_gene: TRBJ2-5
abundance: -
CDR3nt: TGCGCCAGCAGCTTGGAGACTTTCCAAGAGACCCAGTACTTC
CDR3aa: CASSLETFQETQYF

d_gene: -
v_gene: TRBV7-9
j_gene: TRBJ2-7
abundance: -
CDR3nt: TGTGCCAGCACCCCGGGGTCTAGCGCGACCTACGAGCAGTACTTC
CDR3aa: CASTPGSSATYEQYF

d_gene: -
v_gene: TRBV30
j_gene: TRBJ2-3
abundance: -
CDR3nt: TGTGCCTGGAGTAAAGGCGTTGGCACAGATACGCAGTATTTT
CDR3aa: CAWSKGVGTDTQYF

d_gene: TRBD1
v_gene: TRBV27
j_gene: TRBJ2-7
abundance: few
CDR3nt: TGTGCCAGCAGAAGACAGGGCCTACTTTCCTACGAGCAGTACTTC
CDR3aa: CASRRQGLLSYEQYF

d_gene: -
v_gene: TRBV3-1
j_gene: TRBJ1-1
abundance: -
CDR3nt: TGTGCCAGCAGCCACGGGGGTGAAGCTTTCTTT
CDR3aa: CASSHGGEAFF

d_gene: -
v_gene: TRBV5-1
j_gene: TRBJ2-7
abundance: -
CDR3nt: TGCGCCAGCAGGGAGGGCTTCCGTGACGAGCAGTACTTC
CDR3aa: CASREGFRDEQYF

d_gene: -
v_gene: TRBV28
j_gene: TRBJ2-7
abundance: -
CDR3nt: TGTGCCAGCAAGGCCAGGGTTAGCCAGGTCGCTTACTACGAGCAGTACTTC
CDR3aa: CASKARVSQVAYYEQYF

d_gene: -
v_gene: TRBV21-1
j_gene: TRBJ2-5
abundance: -
CDR3nt: TGTGCCAGCAGCAAAAAGGACTTCCAGGGAGAAGAGACCCAGTACTTC
CDR3aa: CASSKKDFQGEETQYF

d_gene: TRBD2
v_gene: TRBV7-2
j_gene: TRBJ2-5
abundance: -
CDR3nt: TGTGCCAGCAGCTCATACCGGACTAGCGGGAGGGGCGAGACCCAGTACTTC
CDR3aa: CASSSYRTSGRGETQYF

d_gene: -
v_gene: TRBV2
j_gene: TRBJ2-6
abundance: -
CDR3nt: TGTGCCAGCAGTAAGACAGACTCTGGGGCCAACGTCCTGACTTTC
CDR3aa: CASSKTDSGANVLTF

d_gene: -
v_gene: TRBV12-3/TRBV12-4
j_gene: TRBJ1-2
abundance: -
CDR3nt: TGTGCCAGCAGGGCAGGGATTAACTATGGCTACACCTTC
CDR3aa: CASRAGINYGYTF

d_gene: TRBD1
v_gene: TRBV28
j_gene: TRBJ1-5
abundance: once
CDR3nt: TGTGCCAGCAGTCCTCGGACAGGACCGGGTGGCAATCAGCCCCAGCATTTT
CDR3aa: CASSPRTGPGGNQPQHF

d_gene: -
v_gene: TRBV7-8
j_gene: TRBJ2-2
abundance: -
CDR3nt: TGTGCCAGCAGCTGGTCTAGCACGAACACCGGGGAGCTGTTTTTT
CDR3aa: CASSWSSTNTGELFF

d_gene: TRBD1
v_gene: TRBV28
j_gene: TRBJ2-3
abundance: -
CDR3nt: TGTGCCAGCAGTCCCACCGGGACAGTCAAACAGGATACGCAGTATTTT
CDR3aa: CASSPTGTVKQDTQYF

d_gene: -
v_gene: TRBV11-2
j_gene: TRBJ2-1
abundance: few
CDR3nt: TGTGCCAGCAGCGTAGGGGATGAGCAGTTCTTC
CDR3aa: CASSVGDEQFF